This TCR beta chain was profiled in a study of graft-versus-host responses after intestinal transplantation. Whole-study context: Induction using anti-thymocyte globulin, followed by tacrolimus and steroids for two to four years, was given to all recipients.

Germline assignment: CDR1 GTSNPN and CDR2 SVGIG (reference sequence). The CDR3 length is 14 residues. The V and J ends lost 3 bases and 4 bases, in that order; junction bases with no gene match: 7. Tissue processing of the graft released intraepithelial and lamina propria lymphocytes from it. TCRdb's copy holds only in-frame clones and misses some; the assay was immunoSEQ multiplex PCR. The table includes approximately 14,000 clones, about 68% detected once. This rearrangement joins TRBV30 to TRBJ1-2, with 8 positions matching TRBD1. This sample comprised ileum tissue, obtained around 94 weeks after intestinal transplantation. The TCR was taken from a human patient who received an intestinal transplant, so some T cells may come from the graft donor. CDR3 sequence (DNA): TGTGCCTGGAGCCCCGGACAGGGTACCTATGGCTACACCTTC. Translation: CAWSPGQGTYGYTF.